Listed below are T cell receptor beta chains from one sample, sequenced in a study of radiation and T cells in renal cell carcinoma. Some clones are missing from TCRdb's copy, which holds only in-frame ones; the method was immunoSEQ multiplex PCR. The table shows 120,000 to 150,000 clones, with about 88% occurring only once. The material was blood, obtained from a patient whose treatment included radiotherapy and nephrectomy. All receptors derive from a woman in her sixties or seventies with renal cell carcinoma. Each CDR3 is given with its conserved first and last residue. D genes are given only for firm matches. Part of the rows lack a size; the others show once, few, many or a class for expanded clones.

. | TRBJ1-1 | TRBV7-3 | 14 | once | CASSLQGGNTEAFF
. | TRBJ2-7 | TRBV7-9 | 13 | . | CASSLGWSYEQYF
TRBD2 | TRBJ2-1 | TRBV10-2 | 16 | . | CASSETGGVADNEQFF
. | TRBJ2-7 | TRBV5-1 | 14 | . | CASSLGAGRDEQYF
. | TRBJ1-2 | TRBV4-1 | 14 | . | CASSQEKGPLGYTF
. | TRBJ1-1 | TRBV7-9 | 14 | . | CASSPPRRDTEAFF
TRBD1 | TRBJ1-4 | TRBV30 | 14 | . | CAWTGGRGNEKLFF
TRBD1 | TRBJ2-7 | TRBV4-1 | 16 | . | CASSQGGDRSSYEQYF
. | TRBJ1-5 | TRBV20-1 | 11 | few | CSANSDQPQHF
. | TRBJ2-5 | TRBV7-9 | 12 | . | CASSLNGETQYF
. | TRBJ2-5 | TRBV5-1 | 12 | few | CASSLAEETQYF
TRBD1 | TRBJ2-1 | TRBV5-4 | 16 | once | CASSLRTGLGYNEQFF
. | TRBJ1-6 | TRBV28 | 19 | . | CASRRVGLPPGGYNSPLHF
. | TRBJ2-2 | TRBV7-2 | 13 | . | CASSLVDTGELFF
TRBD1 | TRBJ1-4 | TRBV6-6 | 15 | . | CASSYRGQGDEKLFF
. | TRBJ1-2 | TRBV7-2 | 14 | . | CASSSSAANYGYTF
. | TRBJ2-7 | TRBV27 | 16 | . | CASSLFSGLALYEQYF
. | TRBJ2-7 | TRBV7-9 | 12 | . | CASSSTHYEQYF
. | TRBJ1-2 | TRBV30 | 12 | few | CAWSVTGSGYTF
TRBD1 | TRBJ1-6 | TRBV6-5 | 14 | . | CASSWTGGTSPLHF
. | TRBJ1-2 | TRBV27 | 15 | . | CASSPRGGFSYGYTF
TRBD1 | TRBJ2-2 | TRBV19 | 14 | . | CASRGTGNTGELFF
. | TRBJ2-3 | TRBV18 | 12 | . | CASSSYTDTQYF
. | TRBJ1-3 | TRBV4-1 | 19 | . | CASSQLAGPGLTSGNTIYF
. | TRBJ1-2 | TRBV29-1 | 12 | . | CSVDPRGQGYTF
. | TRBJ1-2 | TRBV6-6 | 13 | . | CASSLLGGGGYTF
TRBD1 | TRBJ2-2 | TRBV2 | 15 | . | CASTVDRVGTGELFF
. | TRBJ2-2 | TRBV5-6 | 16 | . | CASSYTGLRNTGELFF
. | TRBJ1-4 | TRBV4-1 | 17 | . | CASSQEGGARANEKLFF
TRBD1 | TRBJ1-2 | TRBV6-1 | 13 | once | CASRGTGSYGYTF
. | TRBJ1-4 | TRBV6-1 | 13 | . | CASRTGANEKLFF
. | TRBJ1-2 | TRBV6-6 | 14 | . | CASSYSQGNYGYTF